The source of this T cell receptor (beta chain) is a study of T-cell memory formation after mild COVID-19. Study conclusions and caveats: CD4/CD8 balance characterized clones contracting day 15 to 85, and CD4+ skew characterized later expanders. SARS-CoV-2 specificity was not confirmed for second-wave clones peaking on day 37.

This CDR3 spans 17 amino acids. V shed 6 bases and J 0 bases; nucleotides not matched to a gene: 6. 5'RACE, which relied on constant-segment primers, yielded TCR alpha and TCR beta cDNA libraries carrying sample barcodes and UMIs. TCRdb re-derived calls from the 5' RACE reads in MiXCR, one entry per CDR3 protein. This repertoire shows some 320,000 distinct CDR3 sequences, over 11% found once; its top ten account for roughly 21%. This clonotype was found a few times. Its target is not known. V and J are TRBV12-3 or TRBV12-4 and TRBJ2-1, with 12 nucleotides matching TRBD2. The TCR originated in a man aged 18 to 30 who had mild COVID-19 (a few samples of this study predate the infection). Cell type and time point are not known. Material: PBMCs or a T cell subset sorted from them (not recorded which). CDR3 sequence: CASSPGLAGFSYNEQFF. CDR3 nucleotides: TGTGCCAGCAGCCCGGGACTAGCGGGTTTCTCCTACAATGAGCAGTTCTTC.